This T cell receptor (beta chain) was profiled in a study of CD8+CD57+ T cells in acquired aplastic anemia (dated by TCRdb to 2017 to 2018). Concerning the study at large: On average, sorted CD4+ and CD8+ cells yielded approximately 3 ug of extracted DNA, with a range of 0.2 to 27.4 ug. A CD8+CD57+ expansion meant a frequency higher than the mean frequency seen in healthy subjects.

What the research found in general, with its limitations: Some 31 CD8+ CDR3 sequences were shared between patients and controls but appeared highly expressed in patients and within their immunodominant clones. No significant difference in CD8+ Simpson's diversity was found between patients and healthy controls (P=0.060).

TCR beta VDJ combination and CDR3 sequence profiling used genomic DNA as the template. An Illumina HiSeq 2000 was used for TCR repertoire sequencing. The published analysis was carried out like this. Repertoires were assessed using TRBV/TRBJ rearrangement plots, CDR3 size and DJ length profiles, and Simpson's diversity index. Whichever DNA sequence was most abundant in the deep sequencing data was defined as the immunodominant clone. CDR3 amino acid sequences were screened for sharing across subjects and were compared with published repertoires and the VDJdb database. The public reads were run again by TCRdb, first through fastp at Q25 and then through MiXCR, and only productive beta chains were kept. Entries that share a CDR3 protein sequence are merged under the most common genes and DNA. None of the V and J calls come from the authors' own analysis; TCRdb made them. Counted in this sample were more than 150,000 distinct CDR3 sequences; around 47% of them appeared once. The ten largest account for 3.2% of the sample.

Expansion of CD8+CD57+ cells had been shown by flow cytometry in the patients chosen for sequencing. Severe acquired aplastic anemia was diagnosed in all patients according to International Study of Aplastic Anemia and Agranulocytosis and Camitta criteria. No therapy had been received by the patients at the time of blood sampling. The study deep-sequenced TCR repertoires of sorted CD4+ and CD8+ blood T cells from severe aplastic anemia patients and healthy subjects. Patients were enrolled in the USA under clinicaltrials.gov protocols 00001620, 01623167, 00001397, 00071045, 00081523 and 00961064. Ficoll-Paque density gradient centrifugation was used to isolate peripheral blood mononuclear cells. Before DNA was extracted, CD4+ and CD8+ T cells were sorted using either FACS or magnetic beads. This clonotype was detected many times. Its specific antigen is unknown. Base qualities are not provided; no much larger clone lies one nucleotide away.

The germline V gene (reference sequence) supplies CDR1 DFQATT and CDR2 SNEGSKA. The germline V and J ends show losses of 4 bases and 10 bases respectively, and no gene match explains 19 bases of the junction. From the cysteine up to the phenylalanine, the CDR3 has a length of 16 residues. Just the 48-base CDR3 DNA is kept, in frame starting at base 1. The clonotype was recovered from a human donor with aplastic anemia. The V and J genes are TRBV20-1 and TRBJ2-1, with TRBD2 matching 7 junction bases. What was sequenced was sorted CD4+, CD8+, or CD8+CD57+ T cells (not recorded which) from PBMCs. The DNA is TGCAGTGCTAAACCCCGGGGAGGGGTGGAGGTCGGAGAGCAGTTCTTC. This encodes CSAKPRGGVEVGEQFF.